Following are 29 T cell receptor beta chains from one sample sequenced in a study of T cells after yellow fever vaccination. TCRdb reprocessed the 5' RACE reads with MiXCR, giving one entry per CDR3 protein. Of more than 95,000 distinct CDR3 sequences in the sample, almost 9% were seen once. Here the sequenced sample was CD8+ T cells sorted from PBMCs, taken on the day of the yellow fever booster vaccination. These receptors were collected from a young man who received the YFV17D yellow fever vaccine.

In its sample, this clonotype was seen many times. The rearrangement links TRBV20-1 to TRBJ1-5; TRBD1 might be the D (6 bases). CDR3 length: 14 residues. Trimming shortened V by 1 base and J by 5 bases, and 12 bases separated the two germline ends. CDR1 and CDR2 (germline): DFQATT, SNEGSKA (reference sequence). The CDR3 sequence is CSARGGPGDQPQHF. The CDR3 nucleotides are TGCAGTGCTAGAGGGGGGCCCGGGGATCAGCCCCAGCATTTT.

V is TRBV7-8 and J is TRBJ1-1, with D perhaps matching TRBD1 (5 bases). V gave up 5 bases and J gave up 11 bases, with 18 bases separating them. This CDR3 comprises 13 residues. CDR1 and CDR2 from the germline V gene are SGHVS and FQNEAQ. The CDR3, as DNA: TGTGCCAGCAGCCCCCCCGGCGGGGGTACGGCTTTCTTT. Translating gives CASSPPGGGTAFF.

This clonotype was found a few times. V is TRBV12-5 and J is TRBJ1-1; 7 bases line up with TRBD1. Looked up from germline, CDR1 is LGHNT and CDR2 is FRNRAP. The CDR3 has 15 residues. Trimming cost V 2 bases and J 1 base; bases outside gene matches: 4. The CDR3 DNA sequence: TGTGCTAGTGGTTTGCAGACAGGGCAGAACACTGAAGCTTTCTTT. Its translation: CASGLQTGQNTEAFF.

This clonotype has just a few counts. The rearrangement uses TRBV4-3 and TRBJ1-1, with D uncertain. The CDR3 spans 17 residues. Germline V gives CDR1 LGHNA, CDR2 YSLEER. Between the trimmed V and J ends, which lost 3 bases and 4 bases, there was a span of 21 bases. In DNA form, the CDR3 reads TGCGCCAGCAGCCAGAGTCGCCTAAGGGTATCGGGCACTGAAGCTTTCTTT. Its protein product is CASSQSRLRVSGTEAFF.

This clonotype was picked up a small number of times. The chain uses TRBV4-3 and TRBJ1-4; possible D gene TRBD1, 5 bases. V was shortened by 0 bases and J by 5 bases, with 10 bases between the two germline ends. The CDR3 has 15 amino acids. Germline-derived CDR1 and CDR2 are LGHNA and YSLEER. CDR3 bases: TGCGCCAGCAGCCAAGATCCGGGGCTAAATGAAAAACTGTTTTTT. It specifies CASSQDPGLNEKLFF.

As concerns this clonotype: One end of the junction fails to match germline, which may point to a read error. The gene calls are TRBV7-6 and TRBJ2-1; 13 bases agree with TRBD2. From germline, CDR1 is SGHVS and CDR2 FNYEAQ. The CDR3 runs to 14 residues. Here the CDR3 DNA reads TGTGCCAGCATCTTAGGGACTAGCGGGGAACGGATGTTCTTC. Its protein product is CASILGTSGERMFF.

The CDR3 bases are TGCGCCAGCAGCCAAGATGCCCACTATGGCTACACCTTC. This codes for CASSQDAHYGYTF. The chain combines TRBV4-3 with TRBJ1-2; the D is unclear. The CDR3 spans 13 residues. Germline CDR1 is LGHNA and CDR2 is YSLEER. V shed 0 bases and J shed 3 bases, with 5 bases lying between them.

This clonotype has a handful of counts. CDR3 sequence reads: CASSPLSYGNTEAFF. In DNA form, the CDR3 reads TGTGCCAGCAGCCCCCTAAGCTATGGGAACACTGAAGCTTTCTTT. The chain carries TRBV12-3 or TRBV12-4 and TRBJ1-1; D not resolved. The CDR3 runs 15 residues. V lost 6 bases and J 1 base, leaving 15 bases between the germline ends.

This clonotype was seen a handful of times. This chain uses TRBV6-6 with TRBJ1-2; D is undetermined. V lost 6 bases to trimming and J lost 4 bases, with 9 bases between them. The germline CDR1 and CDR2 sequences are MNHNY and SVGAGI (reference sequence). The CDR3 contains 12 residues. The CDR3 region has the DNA TGTGCCAGCAGCGTCCTGTTCTATGGCTACACCTTC. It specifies CASSVLFYGYTF.

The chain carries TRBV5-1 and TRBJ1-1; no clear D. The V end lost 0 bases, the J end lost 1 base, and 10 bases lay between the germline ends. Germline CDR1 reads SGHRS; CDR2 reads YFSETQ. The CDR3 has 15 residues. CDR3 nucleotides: TGCGCCAGCAGCTTGGGGGTAGCCGGGAACACTGAAGCTTTCTTT. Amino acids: CASSLGVAGNTEAFF. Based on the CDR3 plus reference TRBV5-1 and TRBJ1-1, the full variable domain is KAGVTQTPRYLIKTRGQQVTLSCSPISGHRSVSWYQQTPGQGLQFLFEYFSETQRNKGNFPGRFSGRQFSNSRSEMNVSTLELGDSALYLCASSLGVAGNTEAFFGQGTRLTVV.

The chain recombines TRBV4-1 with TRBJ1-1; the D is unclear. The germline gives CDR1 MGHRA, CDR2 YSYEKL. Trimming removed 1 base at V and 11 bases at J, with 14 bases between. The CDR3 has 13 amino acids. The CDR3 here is CASSQVDRARAFF. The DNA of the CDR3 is TGCGCCAGCAGCCAAGTTGACCGGGCGAGGGCTTTCTTT.

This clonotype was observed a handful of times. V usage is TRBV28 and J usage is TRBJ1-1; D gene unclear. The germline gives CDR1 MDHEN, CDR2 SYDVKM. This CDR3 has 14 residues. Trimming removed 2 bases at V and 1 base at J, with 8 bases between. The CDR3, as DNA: TGTGCCAGCAGTTTAATTCCACAGAACACTGAAGCTTTCTTT. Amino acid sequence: CASSLIPQNTEAFF.

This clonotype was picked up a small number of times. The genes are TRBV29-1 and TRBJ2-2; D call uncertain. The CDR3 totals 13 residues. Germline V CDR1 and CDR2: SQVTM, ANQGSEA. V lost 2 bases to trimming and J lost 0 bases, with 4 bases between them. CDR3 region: CSVELPNTGELFF. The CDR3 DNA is TGCAGCGTTGAATTGCCGAACACCGGGGAGCTGTTTTTT.

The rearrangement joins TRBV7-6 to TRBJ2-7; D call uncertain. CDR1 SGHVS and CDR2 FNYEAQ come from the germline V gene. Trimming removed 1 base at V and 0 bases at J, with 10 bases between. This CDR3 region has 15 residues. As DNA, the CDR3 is TGTGCCAGCAGCTTAGGAGCATCAAGCTCCTACGAGCAGTACTTC. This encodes CASSLGASSSYEQYF.

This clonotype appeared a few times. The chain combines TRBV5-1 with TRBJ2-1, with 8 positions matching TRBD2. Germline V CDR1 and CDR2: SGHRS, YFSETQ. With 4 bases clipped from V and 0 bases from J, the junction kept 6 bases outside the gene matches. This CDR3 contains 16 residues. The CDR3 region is CASSRDGGGSYNEQFF. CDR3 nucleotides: TGCGCCAGCAGCAGGGACGGGGGGGGCTCCTACAATGAGCAGTTCTTC.

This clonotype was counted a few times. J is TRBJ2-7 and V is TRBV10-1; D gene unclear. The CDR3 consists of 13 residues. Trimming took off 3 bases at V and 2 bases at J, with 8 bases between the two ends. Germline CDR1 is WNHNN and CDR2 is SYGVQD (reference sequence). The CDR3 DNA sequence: TGCGCCAGCAGTGATAGACATACCTACGAGCAGTACTTC. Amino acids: CASSDRHTYEQYF.

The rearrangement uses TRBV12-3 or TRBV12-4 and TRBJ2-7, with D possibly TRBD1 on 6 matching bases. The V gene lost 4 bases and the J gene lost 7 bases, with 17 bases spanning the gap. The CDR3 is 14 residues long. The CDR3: CASSYGTIIREQYF. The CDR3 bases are TGTGCCAGCAGTTACGGGACAATTATCCGGGAGCAGTACTTC.

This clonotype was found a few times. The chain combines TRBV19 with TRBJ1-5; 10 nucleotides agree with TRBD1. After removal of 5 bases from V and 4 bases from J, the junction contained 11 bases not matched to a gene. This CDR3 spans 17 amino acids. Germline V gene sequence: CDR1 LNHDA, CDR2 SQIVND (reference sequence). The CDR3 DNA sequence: TGTGCCAGTAGTCCCCTTCGAGACAGGGGGCAGAATCAGCCCCAGCATTTT. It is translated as CASSPLRDRGQNQPQHF.

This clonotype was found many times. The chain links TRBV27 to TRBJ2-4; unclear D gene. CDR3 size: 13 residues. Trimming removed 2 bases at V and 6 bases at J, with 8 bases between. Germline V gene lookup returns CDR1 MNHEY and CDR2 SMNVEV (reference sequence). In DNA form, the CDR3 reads TGTGCCAGCAGTTTACCAGGCGGAAACATTCAGTACTTC. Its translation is CASSLPGGNIQYF.

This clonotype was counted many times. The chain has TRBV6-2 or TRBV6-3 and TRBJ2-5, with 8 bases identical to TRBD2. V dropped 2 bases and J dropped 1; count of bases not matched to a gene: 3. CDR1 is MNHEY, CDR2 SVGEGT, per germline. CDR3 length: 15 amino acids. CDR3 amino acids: CASSYTSGGQETQYF. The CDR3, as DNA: TGTGCCAGCAGTTACACAAGCGGGGGCCAAGAGACCCAGTACTTC.

CDR3 protein: CASSQPGTGGSGEAFF. The CDR3 nucleotides read TGCGCCAGCAGCCAACCCGGGACAGGGGGCTCAGGTGAAGCTTTCTTT. The V and J genes are TRBV4-1 and TRBJ1-1; TRBD1 matches 12 bases. The CDR3 is 16 residues long. With V trimmed by 2 bases and J by 7 bases, 8 bases remained unmatched. Germline CDR1 is MGHRA and CDR2 is YSYEKL.

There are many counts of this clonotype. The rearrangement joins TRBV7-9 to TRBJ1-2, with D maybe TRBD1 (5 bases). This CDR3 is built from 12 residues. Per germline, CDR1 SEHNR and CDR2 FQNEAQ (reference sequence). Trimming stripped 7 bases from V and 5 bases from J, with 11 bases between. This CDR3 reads CASTLGGYGYTF. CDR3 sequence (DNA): TGTGCCAGCACCCTCGGGGGATATGGCTACACCTTC.

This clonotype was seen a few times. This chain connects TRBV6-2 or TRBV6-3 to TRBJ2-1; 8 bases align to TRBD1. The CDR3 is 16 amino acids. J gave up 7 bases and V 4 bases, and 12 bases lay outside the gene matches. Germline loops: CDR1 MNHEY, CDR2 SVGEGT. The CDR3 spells CASSSPRQGLENEQFF. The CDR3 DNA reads TGTGCCAGCAGTTCTCCTCGACAGGGGCTTGAGAATGAGCAGTTCTTC.

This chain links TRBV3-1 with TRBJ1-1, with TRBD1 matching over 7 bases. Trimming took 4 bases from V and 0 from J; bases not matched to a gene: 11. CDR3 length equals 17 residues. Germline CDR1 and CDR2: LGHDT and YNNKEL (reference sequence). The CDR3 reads CASSLHPGQRMNTEAFF. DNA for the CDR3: TGTGCCAGCAGCCTACATCCGGGACAGCGCATGAACACTGAAGCTTTCTTT. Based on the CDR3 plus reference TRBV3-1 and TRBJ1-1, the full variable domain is DTAVSQTPKYLVTQMGNDKSIKCEQNLGHDTMYWYKQDSKKFLKIMFSYNNKELIINETVPNRFSPKSPDKAHLNLHINSLELGDSAVYFCASSLHPGQRMNTEAFFGQGTRLTVV.

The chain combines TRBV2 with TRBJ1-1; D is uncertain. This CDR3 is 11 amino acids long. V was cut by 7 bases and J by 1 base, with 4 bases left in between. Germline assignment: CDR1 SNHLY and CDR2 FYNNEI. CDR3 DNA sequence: TGTGCCAGCAAAGGGAACACTGAAGCTTTCTTT. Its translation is CASKGNTEAFF.

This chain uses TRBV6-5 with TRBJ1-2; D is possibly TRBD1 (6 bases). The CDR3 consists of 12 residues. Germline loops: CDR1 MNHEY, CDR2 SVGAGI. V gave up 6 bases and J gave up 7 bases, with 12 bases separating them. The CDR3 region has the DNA TGTGCCAGCAGCCCGGAGGGGGGTGGCTACACCTTC. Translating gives CASSPEGGGYTF.

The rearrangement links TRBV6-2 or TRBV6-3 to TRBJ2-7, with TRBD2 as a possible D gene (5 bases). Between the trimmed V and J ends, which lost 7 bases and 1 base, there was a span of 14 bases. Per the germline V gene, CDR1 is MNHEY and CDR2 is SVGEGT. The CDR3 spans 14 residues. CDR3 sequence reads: CASTYSEGSYEQYV. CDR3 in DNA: TGTGCCAGCACCTATTCAGAGGGATCCTACGAGCAGTACGTC.

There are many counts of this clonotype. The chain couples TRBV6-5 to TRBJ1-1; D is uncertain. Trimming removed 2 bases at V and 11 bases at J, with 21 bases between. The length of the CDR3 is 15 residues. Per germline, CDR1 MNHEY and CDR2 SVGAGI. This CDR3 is CASSYRSRAIWEAFF. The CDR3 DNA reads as TGTGCCAGCAGTTACCGATCCCGGGCCATATGGGAGGCTTTCTTT.

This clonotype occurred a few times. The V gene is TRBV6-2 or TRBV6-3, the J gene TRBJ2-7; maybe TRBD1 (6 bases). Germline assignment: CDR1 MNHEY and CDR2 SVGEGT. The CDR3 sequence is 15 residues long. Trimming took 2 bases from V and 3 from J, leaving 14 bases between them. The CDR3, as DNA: TGTGCCAGCAGTTACGGGACACCGGGCGGCTACGAGCAGTACTTC. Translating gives CASSYGTPGGYEQYF.